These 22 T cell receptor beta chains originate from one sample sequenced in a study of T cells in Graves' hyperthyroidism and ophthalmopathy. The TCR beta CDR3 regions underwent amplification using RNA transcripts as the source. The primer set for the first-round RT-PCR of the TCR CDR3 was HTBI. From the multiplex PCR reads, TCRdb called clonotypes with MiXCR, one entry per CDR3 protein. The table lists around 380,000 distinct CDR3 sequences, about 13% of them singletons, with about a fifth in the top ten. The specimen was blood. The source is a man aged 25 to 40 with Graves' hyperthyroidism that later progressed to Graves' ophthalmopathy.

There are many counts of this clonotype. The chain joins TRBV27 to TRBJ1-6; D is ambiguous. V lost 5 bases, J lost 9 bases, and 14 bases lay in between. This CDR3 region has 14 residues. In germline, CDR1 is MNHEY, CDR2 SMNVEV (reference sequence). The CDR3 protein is CASSPDTGGSPLHF. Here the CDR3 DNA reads TGTGCCAGCAGTCCCGACACCGGAGGTTCACCCCTCCACTTT.

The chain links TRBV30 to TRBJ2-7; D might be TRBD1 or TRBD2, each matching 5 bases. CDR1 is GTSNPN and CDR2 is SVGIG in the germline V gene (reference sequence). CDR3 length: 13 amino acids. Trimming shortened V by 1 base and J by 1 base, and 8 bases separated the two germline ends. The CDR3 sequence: CAWSGDLSYEQYF. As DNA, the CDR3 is TGTGCCTGGAGTGGGGACCTATCCTACGAGCAGTACTTC.

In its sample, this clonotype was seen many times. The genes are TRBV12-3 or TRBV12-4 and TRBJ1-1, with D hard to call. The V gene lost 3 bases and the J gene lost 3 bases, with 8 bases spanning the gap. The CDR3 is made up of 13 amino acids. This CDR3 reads CASSFRKDTEAFF. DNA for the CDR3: TGTGCCAGCAGTTTTAGGAAGGACACTGAAGCTTTCTTT.

The CDR3, as DNA: TGCAGTGCTAGGTATAGGGCATCCTACAATGAGCAGTTCTTC. It is translated as CSARYRASYNEQFF. J is TRBJ2-1 and V is TRBV20-1, with D unclear. Trimming shortened V by 3 bases and J by 1 base, and 10 bases separated the two germline ends. Per germline, CDR1 DFQATT and CDR2 SNEGSKA (reference sequence). The CDR3 contains 14 residues.

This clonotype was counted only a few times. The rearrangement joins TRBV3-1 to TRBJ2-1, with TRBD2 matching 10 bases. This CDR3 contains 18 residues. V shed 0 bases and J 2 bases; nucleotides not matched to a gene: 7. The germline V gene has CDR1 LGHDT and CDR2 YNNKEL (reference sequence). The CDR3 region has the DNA TGTGCCAGCAGCCAAGATCTTGGTAGCGGGGGGCCCTACAATGAGCAGTTCTTC. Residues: CASSQDLGSGGPYNEQFF.

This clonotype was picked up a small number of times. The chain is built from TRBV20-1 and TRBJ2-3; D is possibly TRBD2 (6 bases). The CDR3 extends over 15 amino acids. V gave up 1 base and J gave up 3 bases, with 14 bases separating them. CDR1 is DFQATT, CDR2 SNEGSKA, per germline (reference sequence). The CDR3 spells CSARGDSRRTDTQYF. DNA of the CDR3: TGCAGTGCTAGAGGGGACTCAAGGCGAACAGATACGCAGTATTTT.

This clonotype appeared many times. The CDR3 sequence is CASSLAAGDQYF. DNA of the CDR3: TGTGCCAGCAGCTTAGCCGCGGGTGACCAGTACTTC. The rearrangement links TRBV7-8 to TRBJ2-5; maybe TRBD2 (5 bases). CDR3 size: 12 residues. V lost 0 bases, J lost 10 bases, and 9 bases lay in between. Germline V gene lookup returns CDR1 SGHVS and CDR2 FQNEAQ.

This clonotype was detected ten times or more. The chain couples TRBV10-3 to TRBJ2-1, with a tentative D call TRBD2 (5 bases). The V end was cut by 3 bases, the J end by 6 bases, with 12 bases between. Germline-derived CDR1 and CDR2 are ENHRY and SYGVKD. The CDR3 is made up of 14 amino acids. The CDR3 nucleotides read TGTGCCATCAGTGAACCCGGTACTAGCAATGAGCAGTTCTTC. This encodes CAISEPGTSNEQFF.

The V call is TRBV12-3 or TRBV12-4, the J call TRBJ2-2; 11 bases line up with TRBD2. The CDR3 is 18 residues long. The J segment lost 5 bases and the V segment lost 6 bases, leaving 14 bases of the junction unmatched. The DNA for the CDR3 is TGTGCCAGCAGCCAAAGGGAAATAGCGGGGGGGAGGACCGGGGAGCTGTTTTTT. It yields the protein CASSQREIAGGRTGELFF.

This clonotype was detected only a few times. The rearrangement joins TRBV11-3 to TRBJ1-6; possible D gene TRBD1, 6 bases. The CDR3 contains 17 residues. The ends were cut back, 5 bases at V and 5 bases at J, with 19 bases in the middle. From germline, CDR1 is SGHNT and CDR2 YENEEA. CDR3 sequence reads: CASSLTRDIWDNSPLHF. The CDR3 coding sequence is TGTGCCAGCAGCCTCACCCGGGACATATGGGATAATTCACCCCTCCACTTT.

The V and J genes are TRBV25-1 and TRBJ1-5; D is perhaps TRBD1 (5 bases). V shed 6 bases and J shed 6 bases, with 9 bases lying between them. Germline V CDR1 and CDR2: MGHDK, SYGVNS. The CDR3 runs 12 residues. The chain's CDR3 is CASSWDGQPQHF. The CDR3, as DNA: TGTGCCAGCAGCTGGGACGGTCAGCCCCAGCATTTT.

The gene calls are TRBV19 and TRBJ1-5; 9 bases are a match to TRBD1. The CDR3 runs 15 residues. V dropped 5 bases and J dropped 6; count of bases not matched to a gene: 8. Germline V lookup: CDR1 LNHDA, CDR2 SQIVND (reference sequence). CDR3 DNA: TGTGCCAGTAGTCTTACAGGGGGCGCGGTTCAGCCCCAGCATTTT. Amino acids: CASSLTGGAVQPQHF.

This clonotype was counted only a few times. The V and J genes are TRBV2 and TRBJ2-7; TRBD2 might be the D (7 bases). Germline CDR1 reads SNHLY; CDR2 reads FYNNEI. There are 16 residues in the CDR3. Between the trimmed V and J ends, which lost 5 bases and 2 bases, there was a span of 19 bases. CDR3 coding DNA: TGTGCCAGCAGTTCAAGGGGGGGTTTACGTCCCTACGAGCAGTACTTC. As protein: CASSSRGGLRPYEQYF.

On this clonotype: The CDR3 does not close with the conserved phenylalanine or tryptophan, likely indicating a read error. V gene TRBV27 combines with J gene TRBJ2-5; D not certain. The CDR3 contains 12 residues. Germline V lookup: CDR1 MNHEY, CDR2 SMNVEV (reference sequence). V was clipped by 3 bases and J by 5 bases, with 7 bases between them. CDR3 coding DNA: TGTGCCAGCAGTTTGGATGGGGAGACCCAGTACATC. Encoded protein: CASSLDGETQYI.

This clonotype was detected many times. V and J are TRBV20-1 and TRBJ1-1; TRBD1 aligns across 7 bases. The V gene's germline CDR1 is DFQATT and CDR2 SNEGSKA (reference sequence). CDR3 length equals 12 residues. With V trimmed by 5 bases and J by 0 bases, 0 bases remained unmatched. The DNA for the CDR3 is TGCAGTGCTGGGACAGTGAACACTGAAGCTTTCTTT. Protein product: CSAGTVNTEAFF.

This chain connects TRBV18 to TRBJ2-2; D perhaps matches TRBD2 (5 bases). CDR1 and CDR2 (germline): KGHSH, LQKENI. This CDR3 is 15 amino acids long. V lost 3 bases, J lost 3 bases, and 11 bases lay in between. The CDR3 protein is CASSPGALYTGELFF. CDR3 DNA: TGTGCCAGCTCACCGGGAGCTCTCTACACCGGGGAGCTGTTTTTT.

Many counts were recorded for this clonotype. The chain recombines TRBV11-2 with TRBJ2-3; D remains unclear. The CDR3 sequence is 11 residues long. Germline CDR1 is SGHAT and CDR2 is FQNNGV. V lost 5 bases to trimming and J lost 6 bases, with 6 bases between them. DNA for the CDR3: TGTGCCAGCAGCACCTCGGATACGCAGTATTTT. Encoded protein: CASSTSDTQYF.

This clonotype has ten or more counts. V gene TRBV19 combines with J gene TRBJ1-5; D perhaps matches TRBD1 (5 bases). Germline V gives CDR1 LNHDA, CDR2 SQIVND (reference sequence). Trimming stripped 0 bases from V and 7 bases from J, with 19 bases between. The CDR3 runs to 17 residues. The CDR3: CASSIDRGRAVQQPQHF. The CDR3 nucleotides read TGTGCCAGTAGTATAGATCGGGGCAGGGCTGTACAACAGCCCCAGCATTTT. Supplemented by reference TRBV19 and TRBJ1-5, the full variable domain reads DGGITQSPKYLFRKEGQNVTLSCEQNLNHDAMYWYRQDPGQGLRLIYYSQIVNDFQKGDIAEGYSVSREKKESFPLTVTSAQKNPTAFYLCASSIDRGRAVQQPQHFGDGTRLSIL.

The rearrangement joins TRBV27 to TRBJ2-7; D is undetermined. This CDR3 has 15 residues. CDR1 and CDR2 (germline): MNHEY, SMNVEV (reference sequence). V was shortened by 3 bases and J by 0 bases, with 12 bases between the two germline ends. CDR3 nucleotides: TGTGCCAGCAGTTTGGGATACGGCCTCTCCTACGAGCAGTACTTC. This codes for CASSLGYGLSYEQYF.

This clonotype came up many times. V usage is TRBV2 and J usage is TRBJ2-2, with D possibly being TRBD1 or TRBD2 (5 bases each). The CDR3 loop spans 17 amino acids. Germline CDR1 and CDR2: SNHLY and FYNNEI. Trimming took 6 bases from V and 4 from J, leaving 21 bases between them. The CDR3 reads CASRRGMAGSGTGELFF. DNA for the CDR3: TGTGCCAGCAGACGGGGCATGGCAGGGTCGGGCACCGGGGAGCTGTTTTTT.

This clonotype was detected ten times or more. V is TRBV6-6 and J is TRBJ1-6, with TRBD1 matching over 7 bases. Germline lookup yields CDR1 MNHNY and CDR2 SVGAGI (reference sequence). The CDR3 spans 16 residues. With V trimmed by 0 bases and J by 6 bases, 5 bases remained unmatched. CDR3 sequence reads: CASSYSRGPGNSPLHF. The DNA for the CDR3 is TGTGCCAGCAGTTACTCGAGGGGGCCTGGTAATTCACCCCTCCACTTT.

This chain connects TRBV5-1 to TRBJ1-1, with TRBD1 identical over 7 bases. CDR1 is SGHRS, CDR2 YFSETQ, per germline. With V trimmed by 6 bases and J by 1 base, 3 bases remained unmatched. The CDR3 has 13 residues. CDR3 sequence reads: CASNRQGNTEAFF. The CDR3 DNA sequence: TGCGCCAGCAACAGACAGGGGAACACTGAAGCTTTCTTT.